The T cell receptor (beta chain) under discussion was sequenced for a study of T cell clonotyping in hematopoietic cell transplantation. Points from the study as a whole: Higher Inverse Simpson Index values in graft donor and pretransplant recipient predicted broader posttransplant TCR diversity.

A word on this clone: Antigen: not known.

Sample time point: recipient sample about 28 days before transplant, after cytoreduction. Libraries were prepared by immunoSEQ multiplex PCR; TCRdb keeps only in-frame clonotypes and omits some of them. The sample yields over 45,000 clones, 85% to 90% seen once. This receptor was taken from a man aged 55 to 70 with biphenotypic leukemia. Some clones in this sample may be carry-over from other donors' samples. The sample was peripheral blood mononuclear cells, taken before stem cell transplant.

The CDR3 DNA follows: TGTGCCAGTAGTCGCAGGGCTGACTATAGCAATCAGCCCCAGCATTTT. It yields the protein CASSRRADYSNQPQHF. The V and J genes are TRBV19 and TRBJ1-5, with TRBD1 as a possible D gene (5 bases). V lost 5 bases and J lost 0, with 14 bases in between. There are 16 residues in the CDR3. Germline values: CDR1 LNHDA, CDR2 SQIVND (reference sequence).